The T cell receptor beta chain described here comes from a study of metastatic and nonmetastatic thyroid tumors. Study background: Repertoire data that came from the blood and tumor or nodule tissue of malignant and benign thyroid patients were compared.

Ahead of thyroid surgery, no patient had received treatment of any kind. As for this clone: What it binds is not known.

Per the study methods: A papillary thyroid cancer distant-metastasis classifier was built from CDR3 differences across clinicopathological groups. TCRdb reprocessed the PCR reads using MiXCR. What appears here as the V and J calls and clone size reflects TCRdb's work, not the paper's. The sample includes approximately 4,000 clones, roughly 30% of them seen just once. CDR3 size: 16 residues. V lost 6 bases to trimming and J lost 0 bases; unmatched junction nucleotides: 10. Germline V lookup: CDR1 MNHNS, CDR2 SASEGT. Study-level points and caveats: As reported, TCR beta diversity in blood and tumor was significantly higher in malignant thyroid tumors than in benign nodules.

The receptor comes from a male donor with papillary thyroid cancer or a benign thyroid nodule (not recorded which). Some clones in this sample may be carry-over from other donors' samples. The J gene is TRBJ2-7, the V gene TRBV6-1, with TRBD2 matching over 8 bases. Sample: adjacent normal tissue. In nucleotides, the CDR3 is TGTGCCAGCAGAAGGGGTCTGGGGACTAGCTCCTACGAGCAGTACTTC. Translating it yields CASRRGLGTSSYEQYF.